This T cell receptor (beta chain) was sequenced for a study of blood T cell repertoires in COVID-19. For the study at large: Both acute and convalescent COVID-19 samples were obtained from the United States, Italy and Spain.

Looked up from germline, CDR1 is SGHAT and CDR2 is FQNNGV. This CDR3 has 15 amino acids. The V end was cut by 5 bases, the J end by 0 bases, with 10 bases between. Profiling relied on immunoSEQ multiplex PCR, and the TCRdb table lists in-frame clones only, not all of them. The sample shows around 160,000 clones, 85% of them seen only once. V and J are TRBV11-2 and TRBJ2-2; TRBD2 might be the D (6 bases). This clonotype was sampled from a woman aged 35 to 49 with active or convalescent COVID-19. Sequencing was done on a sample of peripheral blood. The CDR3 loop reads CASSPRRANTGELFF. For the CDR3, the DNA is TGTGCCAGCAGCCCCCGGAGGGCGAACACCGGGGAGCTGTTTTTT.